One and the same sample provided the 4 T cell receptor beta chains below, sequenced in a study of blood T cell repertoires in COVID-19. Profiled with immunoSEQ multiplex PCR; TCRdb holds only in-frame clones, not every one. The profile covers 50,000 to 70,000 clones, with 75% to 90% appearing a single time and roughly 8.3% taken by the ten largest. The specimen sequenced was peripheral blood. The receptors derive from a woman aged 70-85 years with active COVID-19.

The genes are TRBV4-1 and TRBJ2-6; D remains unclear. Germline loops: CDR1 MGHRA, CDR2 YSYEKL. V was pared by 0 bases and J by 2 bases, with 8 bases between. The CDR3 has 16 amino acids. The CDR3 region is CASSQDPSTGANVLTF. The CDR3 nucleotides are TGCGCCAGCAGCCAAGATCCCAGTACTGGGGCCAACGTCCTGACTTTC.

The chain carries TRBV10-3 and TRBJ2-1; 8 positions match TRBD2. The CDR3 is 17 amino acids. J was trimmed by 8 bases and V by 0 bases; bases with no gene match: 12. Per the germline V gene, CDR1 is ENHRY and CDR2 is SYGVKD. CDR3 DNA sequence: TGTGCCATCAGTGAGTCGATGAACGGGAGGGTGGCAGATGAGCAGTTCTTC. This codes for CAISESMNGRVADEQFF.

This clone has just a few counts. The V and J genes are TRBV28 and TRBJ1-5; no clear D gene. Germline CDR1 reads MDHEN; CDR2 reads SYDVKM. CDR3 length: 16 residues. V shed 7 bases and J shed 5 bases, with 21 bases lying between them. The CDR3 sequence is CASISGWHEGYQPQHF. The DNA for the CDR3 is TGTGCCAGCATCTCGGGGTGGCACGAGGGATATCAGCCCCAGCATTTT.

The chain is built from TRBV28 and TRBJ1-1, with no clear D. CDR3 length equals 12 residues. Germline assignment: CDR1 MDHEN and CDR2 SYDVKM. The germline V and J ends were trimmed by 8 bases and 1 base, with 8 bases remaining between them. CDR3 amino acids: CASYQRNTEAFF. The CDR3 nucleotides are TGTGCCAGCTACCAGCGGAACACTGAAGCTTTCTTT.